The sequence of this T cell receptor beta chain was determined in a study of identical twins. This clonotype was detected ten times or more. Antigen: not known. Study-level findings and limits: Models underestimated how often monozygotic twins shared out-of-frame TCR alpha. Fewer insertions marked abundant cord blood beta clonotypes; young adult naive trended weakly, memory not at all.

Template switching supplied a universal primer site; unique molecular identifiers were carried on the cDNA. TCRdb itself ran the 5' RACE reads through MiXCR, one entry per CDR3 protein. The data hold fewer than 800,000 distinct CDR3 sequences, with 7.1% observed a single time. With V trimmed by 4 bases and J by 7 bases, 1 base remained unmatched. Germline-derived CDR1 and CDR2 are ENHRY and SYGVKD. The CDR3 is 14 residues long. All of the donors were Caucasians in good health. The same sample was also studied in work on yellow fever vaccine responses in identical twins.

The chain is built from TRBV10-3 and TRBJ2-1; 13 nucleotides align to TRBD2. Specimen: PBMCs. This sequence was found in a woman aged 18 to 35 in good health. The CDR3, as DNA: TGTGCCATCAGTGCGACTAGCGGGAGGAATGAGCAGTTCTTC. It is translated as CAISATSGRNEQFF.